The source of this T cell receptor beta chain is a study of cytomegalovirus exposure and HLA in healthy donors. Study background: The 130 or so validation repertoires, a later analysis reported, used the same platform as the approximately 670 first-cohort repertoires.

The repertoire was sequenced with immunoSEQ multiplex PCR; TCRdb's copy has only in-frame clones and lacks some. The table includes about 140,000 clones, approximately 85% detected once. Study findings and constraints: A later analysis found first-cohort TCR clusters tended to co-occur in the approximately 120 validation repertoires.

The germline gives CDR1 LGHNA, CDR2 YSLEER. Germline trimming cut 0 bases from V and 0 bases from J; bases unmatched to any gene: 20. This CDR3 is 21 amino acids long. A word on this clone: Its antigen remains unidentified.

The donors were part of the roughly 120-subject validation cohort, which stood apart from the 666-subject first cohort. This chain connects TRBV4-3 to TRBJ2-7; TRBD2 aligns across 7 bases. The sequenced material came from PBMCs. The origin of this receptor is a woman in her 30s in good health and CMV-seronegative. The CDR3 is CASSQDGVHLAVERSSYEQYF. DNA of the CDR3: TGCGCCAGCAGCCAAGATGGGGTTCATCTAGCGGTGGAAAGAAGCTCCTACGAGCAGTACTTC.